A selection of T cell receptor beta chains follows, all from one sample in a study of CD8+CD57+ T cells in acquired aplastic anemia. TCRdb re-analysed the reads in MiXCR, keeping a single row per CDR3 protein. Here the sample spans roughly 86,000 distinct CDR3 sequences, around 42% being singletons. Input material: sorted CD4+, CD8+, or CD8+CD57+ T cells (not recorded which) from PBMCs. The receptors here all came from a human donor in good health, serving as a control. The CDR3 runs from the conserved cysteine through the conserved F or W. Each record gives: V gene, clone size, D gene, J gene, CDR3 protein, CDR3 DNA. The D gene is left open where the match is weak. Where a row states a size, it is once, few, many or the class of an expanded clone; other rows omit it.

TRBV11-1	once	.	TRBJ2-1	CASSLAADQTNEQFF	TGTGCCAGCAGCTTAGCGGCCGACCAGACCAATGAGCAGTTCTTC
TRBV11-2	many	TRBD2	TRBJ2-7	CASTFGGEQYF	TGTGCCAGCACCTTCGGGGGGGAGCAGTACTTC
TRBV6-2/TRBV6-3	many	.	TRBJ2-2	CASSYGIGELFF	TGTGCCAGCAGTTACGGAATCGGGGAGCTGTTTTTT
TRBV7-6	.	TRBD2	TRBJ2-4	CASSLLAGERMNIQYF	TGTGCCAGCAGCCTTCTAGCGGGGGAGCGGATGAACATTCAGTACTTC
TRBV10-3	many	.	TRBJ1-3	CAIIDPDSSGNTIYF	TGTGCCATCATCGACCCCGACAGCTCTGGAAACACCATATATTTT
TRBV19	.	.	TRBJ2-1	CASYNGNEQFF	TGTGCCAGTTACAACGGGAATGAGCAGTTCTTC
TRBV7-9	once	.	TRBJ2-7	CASSSLGTRTYEQYF	TGTGCCAGCAGCTCCCTCGGGACACGGACCTACGAGCAGTACTTC
TRBV7-6	many	.	TRBJ2-7	CASSLAAGRAAEQYF	TGTGCCAGCAGCCTAGCCGCCGGGAGAGCGGCTGAGCAGTACTTC
TRBV30	.	.	TRBJ1-1	CASTVSGTEAFF	TGTGCTTCAACAGTAAGTGGCACTGAAGCTTTCTTT
TRBV25-1	few	.	TRBJ2-1	CASSYSMGRDSYNEQFF	TGTGCCAGCAGTTACTCGATGGGGCGGGACTCCTACAATGAGCAGTTCTTC
TRBV15	.	TRBD1	TRBJ2-1	CATSIGGQGNEQFF	TGTGCCACCAGCATAGGGGGACAGGGCAATGAGCAGTTCTTC
TRBV25-1	.	.	TRBJ1-1	CASSPPGDTKAFF	TGTGCCAGCAGCCCACCGGGCGACACTAAAGCTTTCTTT
TRBV27	.	.	TRBJ1-2	CASSSGHPTGYTF	TGTGCCAGCAGTTCTGGACACCCCACTGGCTACACCTTC
TRBV20-1	many	TRBD1	TRBJ2-1	CSATDNRGDYNEQFF	TGCAGTGCTACGGATAACAGGGGGGATTACAATGAGCAGTTCTTC
TRBV7-3	.	TRBD2	TRBJ2-7	CASSLAGGPDEQYF	TGTGCCAGCAGCTTGGCGGGGGGACCTGACGAGCAGTACTTC
TRBV12-5	once	TRBD1	TRBJ2-4	CASGLVAGGVNIQYF	TGTGCTAGTGGTTTGGTGGCAGGGGGCGTAAACATTCAGTACTTC
TRBV6-5	.	TRBD1	TRBJ1-1	CASSYTAGGNTEAFF	TGTGCCAGCAGTTACACCGCAGGGGGGAACACTGAAGCTTTCTTT
TRBV19	.	.	TRBJ1-1	CASSIEGSTTEAFF	TGTGCCAGTAGTATAGAGGGCTCTACGACTGAAGCTTTCTTT
TRBV2	once	TRBD2	TRBJ2-3	CASSSAGVMSDTQYF	TGTGCCAGCAGTTCAGCGGGGGTCATGTCGGATACGCAGTATTTT
TRBV24-1	many	TRBD1	TRBJ1-5	CATSGGTGLNQPQHF	TGTGCCACCAGTGGTGGGACAGGGCTCAATCAGCCCCAGCATTTT
TRBV25-1	.	.	TRBJ1-6	CASSDTASSYNSPLHF	TGTGCCAGCAGTGATACGGCGAGCTCCTATAATTCACCCCTCCACTTT
TRBV10-1	many	.	TRBJ2-1	CASGDGIRKSSYNEQFF	TGCGCCAGCGGGGACGGAATTAGAAAGAGCTCCTACAATGAGCAGTTCTTC
TRBV25-1	.	TRBD1	TRBJ2-1	CASSPTTGESRNEQFF	TGTGCCAGCAGCCCAACCACAGGGGAGAGTAGGAATGAGCAGTTCTTC
TRBV25-1	.	.	TRBJ1-1	CASSTSTEAFF	TGTGCCAGCAGTACCTCAACCGAAGCTTTCTTT
TRBV25-1	.	TRBD1	TRBJ2-3	CASSERTGGLDTQYF	TGTGCCAGCAGTGAGAGGACAGGGGGCTTAGATACGCAGTATTTT
TRBV12-3/TRBV12-4	few	.	TRBJ1-1	CASSLNRDGAFF	TGTGCCAGCAGTTTAAATCGGGATGGGGCTTTCTTT
TRBV10-3	.	TRBD2	TRBJ2-1	CASSLGLAGGPHNEQFF	TGTGCCAGCAGCTTAGGACTAGCGGGAGGGCCCCACAATGAGCAGTTCTTC
TRBV12-3/TRBV12-4	.	.	TRBJ1-6	CASSRDLNSPLHF	TGTGCCAGCAGTCGCGACCTTAATTCACCCCTCCACTTT
TRBV13	many	TRBD1	TRBJ1-2	CASSFGTGGNYGYTF	TGTGCCAGCAGCTTTGGGACAGGGGGCAACTATGGCTACACCTTC
TRBV7-2	.	.	TRBJ2-3	CASSIVSTDTQYF	TGTGCCAGTAGTATTGTAAGCACAGATACGCAGTATTTT
TRBV28	.	.	TRBJ2-7	CASSLGPTSSTYEQYF	TGTGCCAGCAGTTTAGGCCCCACCTCCAGCACCTACGAGCAGTACTTC
TRBV6-1	many	TRBD1	TRBJ2-7	CASSGGTGVVEQYF	TGTGCCAGCAGTGGAGGGACAGGGGTAGTCGAGCAGTACTTC
TRBV19	many	.	TRBJ2-7	CASSPGAGGGNEQYF	TGTGCCAGTAGTCCTGGAGCAGGGGGAGGGAACGAGCAGTACTTC
TRBV19	.	.	TRBJ1-2	CASSIDHGGGYTF	TGTGCCAGTAGTATAGACCACGGCGGCGGCTACACCTTC
TRBV27	.	.	TRBJ2-7	CASSSIQGSSYEQYF	TGTGCCAGCAGTTCGATCCAGGGGTCCTCCTACGAGCAGTACTTC
TRBV20-1	.	TRBD2	TRBJ2-7	CSASGGRVVDEQYF	TGCAGTGCCAGCGGGGGTCGGGTAGTAGACGAGCAGTACTTC
TRBV7-4	many	.	TRBJ1-2	CASSLALGGLGGYTF	TGTGCCAGCAGCTTAGCGCTCGGAGGCCTGGGGGGCTACACCTTC
TRBV25-1	.	TRBD2	TRBJ2-3	CASSASGGTDTQYF	TGTGCCAGCAGCGCCAGCGGGGGGACAGATACGCAGTATTTT
TRBV2	.	.	TRBJ2-7	CASSGVMYEQYF	TGTGCCAGCAGTGGAGTAATGTACGAGCAGTACTTC
TRBV6-1	few	.	TRBJ1-6	CASPLTRGNYNSPLHF	TGTGCCAGCCCGTTAACCAGGGGCAACTATAATTCACCCCTCCACTTT
TRBV20-1	.	TRBD1	TRBJ2-1	CSAGKGQYYNEQFF	TGCAGTGCGGGAAAGGGACAGTATTACAATGAGCAGTTCTTC
TRBV7-8	.	.	TRBJ2-5	CASSPLYF	TGTGCCAGCAGCCCCCTGTACTTC
TRBV7-2	many	TRBD2	TRBJ2-1	CASSLGLAGAEQFF	TGTGCCAGCAGCCTGGGACTAGCGGGGGCTGAGCAGTTCTTC
TRBV5-1	.	.	TRBJ1-1	CASKGGTNTEVFF	TGCGCCAGCAAAGGCGGAACGAACACTGAAGTTTTCTTT
TRBV6-4	.	.	TRBJ1-5	CASSDSSGENQPQHF	TGTGCCAGCAGTGACTCGTCAGGGGAAAATCAGCCCCAGCATTTT
TRBV20-1	few	.	TRBJ1-4	CSARVRGTNEKLFF	TGCAGTGCTAGAGTCAGGGGCACTAATGAAAAACTGTTTTTT
TRBV6-1	few	.	TRBJ2-7	CASSTWDNSYEQYF	TGTGCCAGCAGTACCTGGGACAACTCCTACGAGCAGTACTTC
TRBV5-1	.	TRBD1	TRBJ1-1	CASRGQENTEAFF	TGCGCCAGCAGGGGACAGGAGAACACTGAAGCTTTCTTT
TRBV12-3/TRBV12-4	.	.	TRBJ1-3	CASSSAQTDGNTIYF	TGTGCCAGCAGTTCAGCCCAGACGGATGGAAACACCATATATTTT
TRBV20-1	few	TRBD1	TRBJ2-2	CSALRTGGNTGELFF	TGCAGTGCTTTAAGGACAGGAGGAAATACCGGGGAGCTGTTTTTT
TRBV7-8	few	.	TRBJ2-7	CASSFSGAGAEQYF	TGTGCCAGCAGCTTCTCGGGGGCGGGAGCCGAGCAGTACTTC
TRBV29-1	.	.	TRBJ1-6	CSVGQGMGSPLHF	TGCAGCGTTGGTCAGGGGATGGGATCACCCCTCCACTTT
TRBV15	.	.	TRBJ1-2	CATSAGRPWYGYAF	TGTGCCACCAGTGCGGGGCGTCCGTGGTATGGCTACGCCTTC
TRBV30	many	TRBD1	TRBJ2-7	CAWSVGQGVEQYF	TGTGCCTGGAGTGTAGGGCAGGGGGTAGAGCAGTACTTC
TRBV11-2	.	TRBD2	TRBJ2-2	CASSLLAGETGELFF	TGTGCCAGCAGCTTGCTAGCGGGAGAGACCGGGGAGCTGTTTTTT